These 22 T cell receptor beta chains share one sample of origin, sequenced in a study of Graves' ophthalmopathy and Graves' hyperthyroidism. Transcripts of RNA were the source for amplifying TCR beta CDR3 regions. Second-round multiplex PCR came after first-round RT-PCR with HTBI primers. One entry per CDR3 protein, called by TCRdb with MiXCR from the multiplex PCR reads. The table includes 650,000 to 900,000 distinct CDR3 sequences, around 40% detected once. The sequencing input was peripheral blood. Receptor source: an adult man with Graves' ophthalmopathy.

This clonotype was seen many times. The chain couples TRBV10-2 to TRBJ1-2; D possibly corresponds to TRBD1 (5 bases). Trimming left V 7 bases short and J 4 bases short, with 13 bases between. This CDR3 is built from 13 residues. Germline assignment: CDR1 WSHSY and CDR2 SAAADI. In DNA form, the CDR3 reads TGCGCCAGCACCAGTCGGGGGGGCTATGGCTACACCTTC. Translating it yields CASTSRGGYGYTF.

This clonotype has ten or more counts. J is TRBJ2-7 and V is TRBV24-1; a possible D gene is TRBD1 (5 bases). V lost 3 bases to trimming and J lost 0 bases, with 8 bases between them. This CDR3 has 14 residues. Germline lookup yields CDR1 KGHDR and CDR2 SFDVKD. CDR3 DNA sequence: TGTGCCACCAGTGATAGACAGAACTCCTACGAGCAGTACTTC. Protein sequence: CATSDRQNSYEQYF.

This clonotype has a handful of counts. The chain uses TRBV7-2 and TRBJ2-7, with no clear D. Germline-derived CDR1 and CDR2 are SGHTA and FQGNSA. Trimming left V 2 bases short and J 0 bases short, with 14 bases between. This CDR3 contains 16 residues. This CDR3 is CASSLNSGPISYEQYF. In nucleotides, the CDR3 is TGTGCCAGCAGCTTAAATTCAGGACCTATCTCCTACGAGCAGTACTTC.

The chain uses TRBV9 and TRBJ2-7; D assignment may be TRBD1 or TRBD2 (6 bases each). The CDR3 contains 15 residues. Looked up from germline, CDR1 is SGDLS and CDR2 is YYNGEE. Trimming removed 1 base from V and 5 bases from J, with 16 bases in between. DNA of the CDR3: TGTGCCAGCAGCGTATCAGTGGGGGGCGTCGACGAGCAGTACTTC. The encoded protein is CASSVSVGGVDEQYF. Using reference TRBV9 and TRBJ2-7 for the parts outside the CDR3, the full variable domain is DSGVTQTPKHLITATGQRVTLRCSPRSGDLSVYWYQQSLDQGLQFLIQYYNGEERAKGNILERFSAQQFPDLHSELNLSSLELGDSALYFCASSVSVGGVDEQYFGPGTRLTVT.

This clonotype was recorded many times. This chain uses TRBV7-9 with TRBJ2-5; D ambiguous. V was shortened by 1 base and J by 1 base, with 7 bases between the two germline ends. Germline V CDR1 and CDR2: SEHNR, FQNEAQ (reference sequence). CDR3 length: 14 amino acids. CDR3 DNA: TGTGCCAGCAGCTTAGACGGGTTCCAAGAGACCCAGTACTTC. The encoded protein is CASSLDGFQETQYF. The variable domain in full, with the rest retrieved from reference TRBV7-9 and TRBJ2-5, is DTGVSQNPRHKITKRGQNVTFRCDPISEHNRLYWYRQTLGQGPEFLTYFQNEAQLEKSRLLSDRFSAERPKGSFSTLEIQRTEQGDSAMYLCASSLDGFQETQYFGPGTRLLVL.

At least ten counts were recorded for this clonotype. The CDR3 does not close with the conserved phenylalanine or tryptophan, likely indicating a read error. The DNA is left out, because the CDR3 cannot be placed on it with certainty; the CDR3 is given as TCRdb lists it. This chain links TRBV2 with TRBJ2-7. The CDR3 is 13 residues long, counting both termini. CDR1 and CDR2 from the germline V gene are SNHLY and FYNNEI. The CDR3 loop reads CASRANRRSLAQG.

This clonotype was counted between two and nine times. The chain carries TRBV6-6 and TRBJ2-7; D is unclear. V lost 3 bases and J lost 3, with 12 bases in between. Germline CDR1 and CDR2: MNHNY and SVGAGI (reference sequence). This CDR3 region has 14 residues. The CDR3 region has the DNA TGTGCCAGCAGTTATAGGGCGCGTCTCTACGAGCAGTACTTC. It yields the protein CASSYRARLYEQYF.

This chain connects TRBV20-1 to TRBJ2-7, with D unclear. Germline CDR1 DFQATT, CDR2 SNEGSKA (reference sequence). The CDR3 has 12 residues. V was pared by 4 bases and J by 5 bases, with 12 bases between. CDR3 amino acids: CSATFRHNEQYF. The CDR3 nucleotides read TGCAGTGCTACCTTTCGACATAACGAGCAGTACTTC.

This rearrangement joins TRBV2 to TRBJ1-4, with D maybe TRBD1 (5 bases). CDR1 is SNHLY, CDR2 FYNNEI, per germline. Between the trimmed V and J ends, which lost 6 bases and 6 bases, there was a span of 17 bases. CDR3 length equals 15 residues. The CDR3 region is CASSQPQGGYEKLFF. The CDR3 DNA reads TGTGCCAGCAGCCAACCCCAGGGTGGTTATGAAAAACTGTTTTTT.

In its sample, this clonotype was seen once. Given a much more abundant clone one base away, this may be a read error. The rearrangement joins TRBV7-9 to TRBJ2-5; 7 nucleotides match TRBD1. Germline V lookup: CDR1 SEHNR, CDR2 FQNEAQ (reference sequence). The CDR3 length is 16 residues. The V and J ends lost 1 base and 7 bases, in that order; junction bases with no gene match: 12. The DNA for the CDR3 is TGTGCCAGCAGCTTAGGTCGGGCAGGGGGAAGCGGGACCCAGTACTTC. It specifies CASSLGRAGGSGTQYF.

J is TRBJ1-5 and V is TRBV25-1, with 9 bases matching TRBD1. Germline V gene data show CDR1 as MGHDK and CDR2 as SYGVNS. V shed 2 bases, J shed 3 bases, and the junction held 2 bases outside the gene matches. This CDR3 contains 15 residues. The CDR3 DNA is TGTGCCAGCAGTGAAGGGACAGGGAACAATCAGCCCCAGCATTTT. This codes for CASSEGTGNNQPQHF.

A few counts support this clonotype. This sequence joins TRBV7-9 and TRBJ2-5; D may be TRBD2 (5 bases). This CDR3 is built from 17 residues. Trimming took off 2 bases at V and 2 bases at J, with 18 bases between the two ends. CDR1 and CDR2 from the germline V gene are SEHNR and FQNEAQ (reference sequence). The CDR3 DNA sequence: TGTGCCAGCAGCTTAATGATCCGGGTCGGGGAACAAGAGACCCAGTACTTC. Translation: CASSLMIRVGEQETQYF.

Ten or more counts support this clonotype. V is TRBV12-3 or TRBV12-4 and J is TRBJ1-6; D remains ambiguous. Deletions cut 3 bases from V and 9 bases from J, with 9 bases between. CDR3 size: 13 residues. The CDR3: CASSLRVGSPLHF. Written as DNA, the CDR3 is TGTGCCAGCAGTTTGCGGGTGGGTTCACCCCTCCACTTT.

This clonotype has just a few counts. The V and J genes are TRBV9 and TRBJ1-1, with 10 nucleotides matching TRBD1. Germline-derived CDR1 and CDR2 are SGDLS and YYNGEE. CDR3 length: 15 amino acids. With V trimmed by 4 bases and J by 5 bases, 8 bases remained unmatched. The CDR3 coding sequence is TGTGCCAGCAGCACAGGGGGGACAGGGGTGACTGAAGCTTTCTTT. It is translated as CASSTGGTGVTEAFF. Variable domain in full (rest from reference TRBV9 and TRBJ1-1): DSGVTQTPKHLITATGQRVTLRCSPRSGDLSVYWYQQSLDQGLQFLIQYYNGEERAKGNILERFSAQQFPDLHSELNLSSLELGDSALYFCASSTGGTGVTEAFFGQGTRLTVV.

The chain employs TRBV7-3 and TRBJ2-3; 9 positions agree with TRBD2. This CDR3 contains 16 residues. The J segment lost 2 bases and the V segment lost 5 bases, leaving 8 bases of the junction unmatched. Germline values: CDR1 SGHTA, CDR2 FQGTGA. The CDR3 loop reads CASSRPSGGHTDTQYF. The CDR3 DNA sequence: TGTGCCAGCAGCCGCCCCAGCGGGGGGCACACAGATACGCAGTATTTT.

The sample holds many counts of this clonotype. V and J are TRBV7-3 and TRBJ1-5; 12 bases align to TRBD1. This CDR3 has 15 residues. CDR1 SGHTA and CDR2 FQGTGA come from the germline V gene. With 3 bases clipped from V and 7 bases from J, the junction kept 4 bases outside the gene matches. CDR3 residues: CASSLGQGAGQPQHF. CDR3 bases: TGTGCCAGCAGCTTGGGACAGGGGGCAGGACAGCCCCAGCATTTT.

About this clonotype: A much bigger clone sits one base away, suggesting this may be a read error. This chain joins TRBV10-3 and TRBJ1-6; TRBD1 is a possible D gene (6 bases). This CDR3 contains 17 residues. The V gene's germline CDR1 is ENHRY and CDR2 SYGVKD. The CDR3 DNA sequence: TGTGCCAGCAGTGTGACAGGCGTGAGCTCCTATAATTCACCCCTCCCCTTT. Its translation: CASSVTGVSSYNSPLPF.

The chain employs TRBV19 and TRBJ2-6; the match to TRBD1 covers 7 bases. Germline CDR1 reads LNHDA; CDR2 reads SQIVND (reference sequence). This CDR3 comprises 18 residues. V gave up 3 bases and J gave up 0 bases; unmatched junction bases: 8. The CDR3 loop is CASSIRTGLRSGANVLTF. The CDR3 DNA reads as TGTGCCAGTAGTATCCGGACAGGTCTGCGCTCTGGGGCCAACGTCCTGACTTTC.

The chain links TRBV4-3 to TRBJ2-7, with D uncertain. The germline V and J ends were trimmed by 0 bases and 3 bases, with 9 bases remaining between them. The CDR3 extends over 14 amino acids. The germline V gene has CDR1 LGHNA and CDR2 YSLEER. CDR3: CASSQDLGNYEQYF. The DNA of the CDR3 is TGCGCCAGCAGCCAAGACTTGGGCAACTACGAGCAGTACTTC.

The chain uses TRBV11-2 and TRBJ2-7; the D is unclear. The germline gives CDR1 SGHAT, CDR2 FQNNGV. This CDR3 has 16 residues. V was pared by 5 bases and J by 2 bases, with 19 bases between. CDR3 in DNA: TGTGCCAGCAGCCTCTCAGACTCCGGATCCCCCTACGAGCAGTACTTC. Its translation: CASSLSDSGSPYEQYF.

This clonotype appeared many times. V usage is TRBV7-2 and J usage is TRBJ1-5; unclear D gene. The CDR3 covers 13 residues. V lost 2 bases and J lost 4, with 6 bases in between. Germline assignment: CDR1 SGHTA and CDR2 FQGNSA. In DNA, the CDR3 is TGTGCCAGCAGCTTATGGGGAAATCAGCCCCAGCATTTT. This gives the protein CASSLWGNQPQHF.

This chain connects TRBV7-3 to TRBJ1-1; tentatively, D is TRBD1 (5 bases). The length of the CDR3 is 13 residues. Germline V CDR1 and CDR2: SGHTA, FQGTGA. Deletions cut 5 bases from V and 7 bases from J, with 14 bases between. The CDR3 DNA sequence: TGTGCCAGCAGCCCCCCCAAGGGGATTGAAGCTTTCTTT. Translation: CASSPPKGIEAFF.